This TCR beta chain was documented in a study of blood T cell repertoires in COVID-19. Between the trimmed V and J ends, which lost 6 bases and 0 bases, there was a span of 8 bases. There are 14 residues in the CDR3. The germline V gene has CDR1 ENHRY and CDR2 SYGVKD. The assay was immunoSEQ multiplex PCR, and TCRdb's table has in-frame clones only and misses some. Found here are under 450,000 clones, 70% to 90% of them singletons; the top ten hold 1% to 1.5%. The receptor comes from a man under 40 who had recovered from COVID-19. The sequenced material came from PBMCs or T cells enriched from blood (not recorded which). The rearrangement links TRBV10-3 to TRBJ2-2; possible D gene TRBD1, 6 bases. The CDR3 bases are TGTGCCATCAGGGACAGCGCGAACACCGGGGAGCTGTTTTTT. Protein product: CAIRDSANTGELFF.